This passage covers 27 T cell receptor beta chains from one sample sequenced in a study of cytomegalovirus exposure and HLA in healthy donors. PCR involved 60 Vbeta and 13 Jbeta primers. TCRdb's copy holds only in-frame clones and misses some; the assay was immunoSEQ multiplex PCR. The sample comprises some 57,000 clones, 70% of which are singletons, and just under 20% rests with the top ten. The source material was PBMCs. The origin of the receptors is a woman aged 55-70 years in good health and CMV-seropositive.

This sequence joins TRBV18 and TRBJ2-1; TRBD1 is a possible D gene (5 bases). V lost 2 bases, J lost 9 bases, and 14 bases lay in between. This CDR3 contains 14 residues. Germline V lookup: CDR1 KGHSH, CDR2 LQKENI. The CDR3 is CASSPGAGQGEQFF. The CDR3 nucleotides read TGTGCCAGCTCACCAGGCGCAGGGCAGGGTGAGCAGTTCTTC.

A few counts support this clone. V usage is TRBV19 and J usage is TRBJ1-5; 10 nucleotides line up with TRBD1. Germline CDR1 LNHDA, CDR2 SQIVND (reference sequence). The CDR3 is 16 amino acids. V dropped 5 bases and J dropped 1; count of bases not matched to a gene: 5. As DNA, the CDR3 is TGTGCCAGTAGTGCCCGGACAGGGGGGAGCAATCAGCCCCAGCATTTT. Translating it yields CASSARTGGSNQPQHF.

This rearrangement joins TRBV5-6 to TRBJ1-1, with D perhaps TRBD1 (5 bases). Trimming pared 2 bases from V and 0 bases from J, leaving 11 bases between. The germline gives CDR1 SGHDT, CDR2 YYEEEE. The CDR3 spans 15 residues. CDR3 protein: CASSFGQGLNTEAFF. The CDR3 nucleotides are TGTGCCAGCAGCTTCGGTCAGGGCTTGAACACTGAAGCTTTCTTT.

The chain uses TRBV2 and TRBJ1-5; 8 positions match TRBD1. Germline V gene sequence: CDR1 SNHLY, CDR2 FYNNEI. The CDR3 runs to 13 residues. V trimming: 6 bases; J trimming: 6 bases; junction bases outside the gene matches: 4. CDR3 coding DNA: TGTGCCAGCAGGGACAGGGAGGGTCAGCCCCAGCATTTT. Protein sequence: CASRDREGQPQHF.

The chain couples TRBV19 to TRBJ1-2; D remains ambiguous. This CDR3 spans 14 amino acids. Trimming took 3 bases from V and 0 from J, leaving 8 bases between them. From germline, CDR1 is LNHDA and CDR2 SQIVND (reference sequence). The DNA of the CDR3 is TGTGCCAGTAGTATCGTTGCGGCTAACTATGGCTACACCTTC. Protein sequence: CASSIVAANYGYTF. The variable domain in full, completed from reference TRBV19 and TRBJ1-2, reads DGGITQSPKYLFRKEGQNVTLSCEQNLNHDAMYWYRQDPGQGLRLIYYSQIVNDFQKGDIAEGYSVSREKKESFPLTVTSAQKNPTAFYLCASSIVAANYGYTFGSGTRLTVV.

CDR3 protein: CASSRTPGQGLQETQYF. In DNA form, the CDR3 reads TGCGCCAGCAGCCGCACTCCTGGACAGGGCCTACAAGAGACCCAGTACTTC. The chain recombines TRBV4-1 with TRBJ2-5, with 8 bases matching TRBD1. The J segment lost 2 bases and the V segment lost 4 bases, leaving 12 bases of the junction unmatched. Germline V CDR1 and CDR2: MGHRA, YSYEKL. This CDR3 has 17 amino acids.

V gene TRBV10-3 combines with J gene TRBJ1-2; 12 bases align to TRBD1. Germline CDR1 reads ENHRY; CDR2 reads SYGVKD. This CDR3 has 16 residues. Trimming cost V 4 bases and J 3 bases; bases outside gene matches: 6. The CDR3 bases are TGTGCCATCAGTGCCGGGACAGGGGGCGTAGACTATGGCTACACCTTC. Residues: CAISAGTGGVDYGYTF.

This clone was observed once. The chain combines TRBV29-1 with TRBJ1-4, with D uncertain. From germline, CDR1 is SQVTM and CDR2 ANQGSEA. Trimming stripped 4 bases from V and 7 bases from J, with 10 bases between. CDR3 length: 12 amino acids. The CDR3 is CSVAGEAEKLFF. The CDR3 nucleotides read TGCAGCGTTGCCGGGGAGGCTGAAAAACTGTTTTTT.

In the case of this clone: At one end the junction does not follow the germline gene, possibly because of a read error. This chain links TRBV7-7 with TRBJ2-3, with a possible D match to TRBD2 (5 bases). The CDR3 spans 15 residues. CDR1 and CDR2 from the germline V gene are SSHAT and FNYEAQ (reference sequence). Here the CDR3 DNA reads TGTGCTAGCAGCTCTGGACGGACTAGCACAGATACGCAGTATTTT. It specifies CASSSGRTSTDTQYF.

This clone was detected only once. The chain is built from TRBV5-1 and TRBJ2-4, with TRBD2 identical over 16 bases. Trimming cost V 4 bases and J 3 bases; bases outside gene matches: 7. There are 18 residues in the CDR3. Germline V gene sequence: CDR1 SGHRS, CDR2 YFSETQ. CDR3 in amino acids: CASSGTSGGVEGKNIQYF. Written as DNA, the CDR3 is TGCGCCAGCAGCGGGACTAGCGGGGGGGTTGAGGGCAAAAACATTCAGTACTTC. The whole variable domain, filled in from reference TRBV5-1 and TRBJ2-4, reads KAGVTQTPRYLIKTRGQQVTLSCSPISGHRSVSWYQQTPGQGLQFLFEYFSETQRNKGNFPGRFSGRQFSNSRSEMNVSTLELGDSALYLCASSGTSGGVEGKNIQYFGAGTRLSVL.

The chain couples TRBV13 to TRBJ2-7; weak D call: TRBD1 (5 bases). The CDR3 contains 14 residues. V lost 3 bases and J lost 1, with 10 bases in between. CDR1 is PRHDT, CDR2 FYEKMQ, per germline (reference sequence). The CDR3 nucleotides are TGTGCCAGCAGCTTGGGCAGGGCTTCCTACGAGCAGTACTTC. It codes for CASSLGRASYEQYF. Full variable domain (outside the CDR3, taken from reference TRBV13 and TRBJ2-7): AAGVIQSPRHLIKEKRETATLKCYPIPRHDTVYWYQQGPGQDPQFLISFYEKMQSDKGSIPDRFSAQQFSDYHSELNMSSLELGDSALYFCASSLGRASYEQYFGPGTRLTVT.

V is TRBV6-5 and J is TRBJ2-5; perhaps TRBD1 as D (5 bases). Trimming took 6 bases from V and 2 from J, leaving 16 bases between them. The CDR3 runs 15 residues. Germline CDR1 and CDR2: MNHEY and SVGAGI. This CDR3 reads CASSPRVTLQETQYF. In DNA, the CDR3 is TGTGCCAGCAGCCCCAGGGTGACCCTTCAAGAGACCCAGTACTTC.

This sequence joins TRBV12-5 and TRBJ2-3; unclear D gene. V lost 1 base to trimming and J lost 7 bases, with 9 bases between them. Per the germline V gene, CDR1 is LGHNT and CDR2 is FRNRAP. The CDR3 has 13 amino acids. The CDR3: CASGLENSYTQYF. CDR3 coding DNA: TGTGCTAGTGGTTTGGAAAACTCGTATACGCAGTATTTT.

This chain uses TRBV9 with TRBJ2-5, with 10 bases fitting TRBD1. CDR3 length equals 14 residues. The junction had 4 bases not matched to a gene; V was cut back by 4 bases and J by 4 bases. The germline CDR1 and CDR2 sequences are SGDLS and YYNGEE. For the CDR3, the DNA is TGTGCCAGCAGCTTGGGGGACAGGGGAGAGACCCAGTACTTC. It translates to CASSLGDRGETQYF.

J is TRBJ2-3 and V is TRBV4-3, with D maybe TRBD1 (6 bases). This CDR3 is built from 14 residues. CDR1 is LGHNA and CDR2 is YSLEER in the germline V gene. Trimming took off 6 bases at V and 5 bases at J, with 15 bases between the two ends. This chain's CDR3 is CASSQGQSGDTQYF. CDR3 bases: TGCGCCAGCAGTCAGGGACAATCGGGAGATACGCAGTATTTT.

CDR3 nucleotides: TGTGCCAGTACCGCCGGATGGGGGGGCGCGAAAAACACTGAAGCTTTCTTT. Encoded protein: CASTAGWGGAKNTEAFF. The V gene is TRBV19, the J gene TRBJ1-1, with D maybe TRBD1 (6 bases). Germline V gives CDR1 LNHDA, CDR2 SQIVND (reference sequence). Trimming stripped 7 bases from V and 2 bases from J, with 23 bases between. The CDR3 extends over 17 amino acids.

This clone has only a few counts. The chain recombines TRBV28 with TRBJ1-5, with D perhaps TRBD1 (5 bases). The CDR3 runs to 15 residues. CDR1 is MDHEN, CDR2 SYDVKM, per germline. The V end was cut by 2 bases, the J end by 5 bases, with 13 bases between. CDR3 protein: CASSLTGRGDQPQHF. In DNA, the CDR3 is TGTGCCAGCAGTTTAACAGGTCGTGGCGATCAGCCCCAGCATTTT. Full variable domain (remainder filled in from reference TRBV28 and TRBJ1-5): DVKVTQSSRYLVKRTGEKVFLECVQDMDHENMFWYRQDPGLGLRLIYFSYDVKMKEKGDIPEGYSVSREKKERFSLILESASTNQTSMYLCASSLTGRGDQPQHFGDGTRLSIL.

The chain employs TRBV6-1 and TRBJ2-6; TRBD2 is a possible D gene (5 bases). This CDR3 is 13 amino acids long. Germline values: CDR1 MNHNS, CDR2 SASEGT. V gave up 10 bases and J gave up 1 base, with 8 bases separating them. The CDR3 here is CATRLSGANVLTF. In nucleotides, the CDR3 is TGTGCCACCCGACTATCTGGGGCCAACGTCCTGACTTTC.

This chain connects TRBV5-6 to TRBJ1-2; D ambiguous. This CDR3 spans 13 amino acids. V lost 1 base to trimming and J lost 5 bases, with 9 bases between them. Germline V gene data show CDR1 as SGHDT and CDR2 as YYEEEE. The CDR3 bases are TGTGCCAGCAGCTTGAACAGAGTTTATGGCTACACCTTC. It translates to CASSLNRVYGYTF.

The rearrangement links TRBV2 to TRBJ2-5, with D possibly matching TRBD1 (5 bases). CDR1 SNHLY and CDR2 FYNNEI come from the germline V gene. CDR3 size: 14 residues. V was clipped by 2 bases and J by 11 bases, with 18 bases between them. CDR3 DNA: TGTGCCAGCAGTGAATCGCTGACAGCCCGAACGCAGTACTTC. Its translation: CASSESLTARTQYF.

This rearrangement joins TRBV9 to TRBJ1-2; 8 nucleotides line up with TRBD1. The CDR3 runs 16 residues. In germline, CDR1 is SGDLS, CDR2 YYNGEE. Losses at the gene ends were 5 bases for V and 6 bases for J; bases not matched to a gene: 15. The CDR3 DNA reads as TGTGCCAGCAGTCCCGGGACAGGACCGGGGTCTCATGGCTACACCTTC. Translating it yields CASSPGTGPGSHGYTF.

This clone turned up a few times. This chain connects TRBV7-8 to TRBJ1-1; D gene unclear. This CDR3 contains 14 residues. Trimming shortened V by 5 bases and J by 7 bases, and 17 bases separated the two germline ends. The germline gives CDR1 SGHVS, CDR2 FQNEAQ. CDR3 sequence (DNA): TGTGCCAGCAGCCCCCTGGTGCAGAATCTTGAAGCTTTCTTT. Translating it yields CASSPLVQNLEAFF.

The DNA for the CDR3 is TGTGCCAGCAGCAGATTCGAGAGGGTTTTTGGGGAGCAGTACTTC. It translates to CASSRFERVFGEQYF. This rearrangement joins TRBV7-8 to TRBJ2-7; tentative D call: TRBD2 (5 bases). The germline gives CDR1 SGHVS, CDR2 FQNEAQ. The V end was cut by 5 bases, the J end by 7 bases, with 21 bases between. This CDR3 has 15 amino acids.

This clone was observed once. The CDR3: CASSPRVGANYGYTF. CDR3 sequence (DNA): TGTGCCAGCAGCCCCCGGGTAGGGGCAAACTATGGCTACACCTTC. This chain joins TRBV7-2 and TRBJ1-2; maybe TRBD1 (5 bases). Germline V gene lookup returns CDR1 SGHTA and CDR2 FQGNSA. The V end lost 5 bases, the J end lost 2 bases, and 15 bases lay between the germline ends. CDR3 size: 15 residues.

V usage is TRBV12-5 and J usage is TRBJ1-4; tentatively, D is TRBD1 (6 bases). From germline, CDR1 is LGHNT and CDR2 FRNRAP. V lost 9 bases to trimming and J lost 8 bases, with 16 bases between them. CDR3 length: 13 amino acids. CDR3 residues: CASNRESREKLFF. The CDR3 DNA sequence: TGTGCTAGCAACAGGGAAAGTCGAGAAAAACTGTTTTTT.

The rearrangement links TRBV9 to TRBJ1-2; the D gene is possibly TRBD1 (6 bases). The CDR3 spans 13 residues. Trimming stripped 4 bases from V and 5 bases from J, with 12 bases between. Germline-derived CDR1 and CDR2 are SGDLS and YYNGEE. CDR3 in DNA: TGTGCCAGCAGCTTGGAAGGACAGTATGGCTACACCTTC. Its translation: CASSLEGQYGYTF.

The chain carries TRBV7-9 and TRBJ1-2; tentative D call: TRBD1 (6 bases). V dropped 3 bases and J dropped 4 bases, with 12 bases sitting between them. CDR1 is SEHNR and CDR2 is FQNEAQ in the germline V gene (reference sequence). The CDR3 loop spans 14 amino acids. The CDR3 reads CASSLGAAGYGYTF. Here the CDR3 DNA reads TGTGCCAGCAGCTTGGGGGCGGCAGGCTATGGCTACACCTTC.